These 17 T cell receptor beta chains were sequenced from one sample in a study of memory CD4+ T cells and cytomegalovirus serostatus. Clones were read by immunoSEQ multiplex PCR, and TCRdb kept only the in-frame ones, dropping some. The repertoire holds 50,000 to 70,000 clones, with 60% to 75% as singletons. Single viable CD3+CD4+CD8-CD45RO+ cells were sorted as the memory CD4+ T cells. The sample comprised memory CD4+ T cells from blood. Every receptor here comes from an adult in good health and CMV-seropositive.

This clone appeared a few times. This rearrangement joins TRBV23-1 to TRBJ1-5; D unresolved. TRBV23-1 is an open reading frame whose function is uncertain. The V gene lost 2 bases and the J gene lost 4 bases, with 15 bases spanning the gap. This CDR3 has 16 amino acids. The CDR3 DNA is TGCGCCAGCAGTCAAGCCGGGCTGCATCTAAATCAGCCCCAGCATTTT. This gives the protein CASSQAGLHLNQPQHF.

The rearrangement links TRBV30 to TRBJ2-5; no clear D. CDR1 is GTSNPN, CDR2 SVGIG, per germline (reference sequence). V lost 4 bases and J 4 bases, leaving 7 bases between the germline ends. The CDR3 runs to 11 residues. DNA of the CDR3: TGTGCCTGGATGTGGGGAGAGACCCAGTACTTC. Residues: CAWMWGETQYF.

The rearrangement uses TRBV5-1 and TRBJ2-1, with 14 bases that match TRBD2. After removal of 5 bases from V and 9 bases from J, the junction contained 4 bases not matched to a gene. From germline, CDR1 is SGHRS and CDR2 YFSETQ. This CDR3 has 14 amino acids. As DNA, the CDR3 is TGCGCCAGCAGTCCCGGGACTAGCGGGAGTGAGCAGTTCTTC. Protein: CASSPGTSGSEQFF.

This clone has more than one count but fewer than ten. J is TRBJ2-7 and V is TRBV6-1; 7 bases align to TRBD1. There are 14 residues in the CDR3. CDR1 MNHNS and CDR2 SASEGT come from the germline V gene. Losses at the gene ends were 4 bases for V and 5 bases for J; bases not matched to a gene: 8. The CDR3 loop is CASSVLRQGNEQYV. The CDR3, as DNA: TGTGCCAGCAGTGTTCTTCGACAGGGAAACGAGCAGTACGTC.

Only one count was recorded for this clone. This chain uses TRBV19 with TRBJ2-7; the D is unclear. Germline V lookup: CDR1 LNHDA, CDR2 SQIVND (reference sequence). The CDR3 runs to 15 residues. Trimming removed 3 bases at V and 3 bases at J, with 15 bases between. DNA for the CDR3: TGTGCCAGTAGTATCGTTGGTTCGGCGGACTACGAGCAGTACTTC. Protein product: CASSIVGSADYEQYF.

The chain combines TRBV5-1 with TRBJ1-1; tentative D call: TRBD1 (6 bases). The germline V and J ends were trimmed by 7 bases and 2 bases, with 15 bases remaining between them. This CDR3 comprises 14 residues. The germline CDR1 and CDR2 sequences are SGHRS and YFSETQ. As DNA, the CDR3 is TGCGCCAGCGCCGCCGGGACATACAACACTGAAGCTTTCTTT. It codes for CASAAGTYNTEAFF. The full variable domain, its missing parts supplied by reference TRBV5-1 and TRBJ1-1, is KAGVTQTPRYLIKTRGQQVTLSCSPISGHRSVSWYQQTPGQGLQFLFEYFSETQRNKGNFPGRFSGRQFSNSRSEMNVSTLELGDSALYLCASAAGTYNTEAFFGQGTRLTVV.

The chain employs TRBV5-4 and TRBJ1-1; 7 bases match TRBD1. Germline CDR1 SGHNT, CDR2 YYREEE (reference sequence). Trimming took 2 bases from V and 3 from J; bases not matched to a gene: 10. The CDR3 has 16 amino acids. The CDR3 coding sequence is TGTGCCAGCAGCTTCCCTAGGGGGCATGTGGACACTGAAGCTTTCTTT. It yields the protein CASSFPRGHVDTEAFF.

The chain has TRBV6-4 and TRBJ2-1; 11 bases are a match to TRBD2. CDR3 length: 16 residues. Germline-derived CDR1 and CDR2 are MRHNA and SNTAGT. V lost 2 bases, J lost 5 bases, and 5 bases stayed unmatched. In DNA form, the CDR3 reads TGTGCCAGCAGTGACGTCGGGACTAGCGGACACAATGAGCAGTTCTTC. Protein sequence: CASSDVGTSGHNEQFF.

In its sample, this clone was seen a few times. The rearrangement uses TRBV5-4 and TRBJ1-2, with D hard to call. In germline, CDR1 is SGHNT, CDR2 YYREEE (reference sequence). Between the trimmed V and J ends, which lost 0 bases and 1 base, there was a span of 10 bases. The CDR3 is 15 residues long. The CDR3 here is CASSLAGVVNYGYTF. As DNA, the CDR3 is TGTGCCAGCAGCTTGGCCGGGGTAGTTAACTATGGCTACACCTTC.

This clone was observed a few times. The rearrangement links TRBV2 to TRBJ1-2; D is undetermined. The CDR3 runs to 13 residues. The V end was cut by 7 bases, the J end by 3 bases, with 12 bases between. From germline, CDR1 is SNHLY and CDR2 FYNNEI. CDR3 in DNA: TGTGCCAGCATCCCTACAAGGGACTATGGCTACACCTTC. This encodes CASIPTRDYGYTF.

The gene calls are TRBV27 and TRBJ2-1; possibly TRBD1 or TRBD2 for D (5 bases each). Germline assignment: CDR1 MNHEY and CDR2 SMNVEV (reference sequence). V was cut by 3 bases and J by 2 bases, with 8 bases left in between. The CDR3 is 14 residues long. CDR3 sequence (DNA): TGTGCCAGCAGTTTTGGGGACGCCTACAATGAGCAGTTCTTC. Its translation: CASSFGDAYNEQFF.

V is TRBV6-1 and J is TRBJ1-1, with D possibly being TRBD1 (5 bases). The CDR3 spans 14 residues. Trimming removed 2 bases from V and 2 bases from J, with 9 bases in between. Germline loops: CDR1 MNHNS, CDR2 SASEGT. The CDR3 spells CASSESTVNTEAFF. CDR3 nucleotide sequence: TGTGCCAGCAGTGAATCGACAGTTAACACTGAAGCTTTCTTT.

V is TRBV2 and J is TRBJ2-1, with 12 positions matching TRBD2. The V segment lost 6 bases and the J segment 7 bases; nucleotides outside the gene matches: 10. Germline V gives CDR1 SNHLY, CDR2 FYNNEI. The CDR3 runs to 16 residues. In DNA, the CDR3 is TGTGCCAGCAGCTTGACTAGCGGGAGCTCTACGAATGAGCAGTTCTTC. Residues: CASSLTSGSSTNEQFF.

The CDR3 spells CASSLDPRNEAFF. The CDR3 bases are TGTGCCAGCAGCTTAGATCCCCGAAATGAAGCTTTCTTT. The rearrangement joins TRBV11-3 to TRBJ1-1; D is undetermined. Between the trimmed V and J ends, which lost 0 bases and 7 bases, there was a span of 9 bases. Germline CDR1 reads SGHNT; CDR2 reads YENEEA. The CDR3 has 13 residues.

The chain links TRBV2 to TRBJ1-3, with D possibly being TRBD1 (5 bases). V lost 7 bases to trimming and J lost 0 bases, with 10 bases between them. Per germline, CDR1 SNHLY and CDR2 FYNNEI. This CDR3 region has 14 residues. The CDR3, as DNA: TGTGCCAGCATGCGACAGACCTCTGGAAACACCATATATTTT. Translated, it gives CASMRQTSGNTIYF.

The J gene is TRBJ1-5, the V gene TRBV19; tentative D call: TRBD1 (6 bases). The CDR3 has 13 residues. Germline-derived CDR1 and CDR2 are LNHDA and SQIVND (reference sequence). V was trimmed by 6 bases and J by 5 bases, leaving 11 bases between them. The CDR3 DNA is TGTGCCAGTAGCGGGACAAGGGATCAGCCCCAGCATTTT. Translation gives CASSGTRDQPQHF.

V gene TRBV28 combines with J gene TRBJ2-5; 11 bases agree with TRBD2. This CDR3 has 16 residues. The germline V gene encodes CDR1 MDHEN and CDR2 SYDVKM. The ends lost 5 bases at V and 1 base at J; junction bases unmatched: 6. Written as DNA, the CDR3 is TGTGCCAGCAGTAAAACCGGGACTAGCGGCCAAGAGACCCAGTACTTC. Translating it yields CASSKTGTSGQETQYF.